This T cell receptor beta chain is drawn from a study of blood T cells in healthy people across ages. A second about 7 to 11 cycle PCR used barcoded and J-beta primers. TCRdb used MiXCR to reprocess the 5' RACE reads, holding one entry per CDR3 protein. The sample carries hundreds of thousands of distinct CDR3 sequences, roughly 60% recorded once. The V and J ends lost 3 bases and 5 bases, in that order; junction bases with no gene match: 9. The CDR3 totals 16 residues. The germline gives CDR1 SGHTA, CDR2 FQGNSA. Every sample had a minimum of 6.5 million PBMCs isolated. The TCR comes from a man aged 30 to 39 in good health. The chain recombines TRBV7-2 with TRBJ2-5; 10 nucleotides align to TRBD2. Material for sequencing was blood. CDR3 DNA: TGTGCCAGCAGCTTTTGGGATCTAGCGGGGGTGGAGACCCAGTACTTC. Encoded protein: CASSFWDLAGVETQYF.